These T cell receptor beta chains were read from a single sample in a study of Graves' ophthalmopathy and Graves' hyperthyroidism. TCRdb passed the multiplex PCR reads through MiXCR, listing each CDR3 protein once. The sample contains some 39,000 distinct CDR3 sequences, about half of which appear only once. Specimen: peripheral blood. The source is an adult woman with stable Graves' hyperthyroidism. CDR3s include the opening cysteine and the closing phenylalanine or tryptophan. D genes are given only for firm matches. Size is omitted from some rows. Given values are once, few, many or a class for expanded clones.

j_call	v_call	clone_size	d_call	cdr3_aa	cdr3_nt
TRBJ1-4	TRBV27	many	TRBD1	CASSYGTGGEKLFF	TGTGCCAGCAGTTACGGGACAGGGGGGGAAAAACTGTTTTTT
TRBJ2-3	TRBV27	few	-	CASGFLVGTDTQYF	TGTGCCAGCGGCTTCCTAGTTGGCACAGATACGCAGTATTTT
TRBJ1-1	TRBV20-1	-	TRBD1	CSAAGGAGTEAFF	TGCAGTGCGGCAGGGGGAGCAGGCACTGAAGCTTTCTTT
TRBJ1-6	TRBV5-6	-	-	CASSFARGNSPLHF	TGTGCCAGCAGCTTTGCACGGGGGAATTCACCCCTCCACTTT
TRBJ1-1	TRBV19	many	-	CASNGYRDTEAFF	TGTGCCAGTAATGGGTATAGGGACACTGAAGCTTTCTTT
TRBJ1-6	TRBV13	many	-	CASSLGPTVSSYNSPLHF	TGTGCCAGCAGCTTAGGCCCGACGGTGAGCTCCTATAATTCACCCCTCCACTTT
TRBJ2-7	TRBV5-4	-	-	CASSWDSGSSYEQYF	TGTGCCAGCAGCTGGGACAGCGGGAGCTCCTACGAGCAGTACTTC
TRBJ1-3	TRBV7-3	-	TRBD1	CASSLTDRQGAHRGAGNTIYF	TGTGCCAGCAGCTTAACCGACCGACAGGGAGCACACCGGGGAGCTGGAAACACCATATATTTT
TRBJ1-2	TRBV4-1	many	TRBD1	CASSQTGNGYTF	TGCGCCAGCAGCCAGACAGGGAACGGCTACACCTTC
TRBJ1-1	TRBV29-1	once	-	CSVEGGGHTDTEAFF	TGCAGCGTTGAAGGGGGCGGTCACACTGACACTGAAGCTTTCTTT
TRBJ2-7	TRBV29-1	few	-	CSAPGGGSDEQYF	TGCAGCGCACCTGGGGGCGGGAGCGACGAGCAGTACTTC
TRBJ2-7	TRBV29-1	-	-	CSVWDRRSSYEQYF	TGCAGCGTTTGGGACCGTCGGAGCTCCTACGAGCAGTACTTC
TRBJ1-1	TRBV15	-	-	CATSSFVQPEAFF	TGTGCCACCAGCAGTTTTGTCCAGCCTGAAGCTTTCTTT
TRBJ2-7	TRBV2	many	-	CASTEQYF	TGTGCCAGCACCGAGCAGTACTTC
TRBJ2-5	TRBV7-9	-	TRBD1	CASRTGTGGETQYF	TGTGCCAGCAGAACCGGGACAGGGGGAGAGACCCAGTACTTC
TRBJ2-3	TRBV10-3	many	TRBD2	CAISEGLAGGSGTDTQYF	TGTGCCATCAGTGAAGGACTAGCGGGAGGGTCGGGGACAGATACGCAGTATTTT
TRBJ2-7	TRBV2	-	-	CASSASRQLSYEQYF	TGTGCCAGCAGCGCCTCGAGACAGCTGTCCTACGAGCAGTACTTC
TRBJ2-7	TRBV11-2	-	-	CASSLGVSVDEQYF	TGTGCCAGCAGCTTAGGGGTCTCTGTGGATGAGCAGTACTTC
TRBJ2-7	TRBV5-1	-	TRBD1	CASSSGTGNYEQYF	TGCGCCAGCAGCTCCGGGACAGGGAACTACGAGCAGTACTTC
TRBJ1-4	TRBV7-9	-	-	CASSQDHPSATNGKLFF	TGTGCCAGCAGCCAAGATCACCCCAGCGCAACTAACGGAAAACTGTTTTTT
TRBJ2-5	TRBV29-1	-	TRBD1	CSVSRTGNGETQYF	TGCAGCGTCTCCCGGACAGGGAATGGGGAGACCCAGTACTTC
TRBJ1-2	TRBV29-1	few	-	CSVVWAYGYTF	TGCAGCGTTGTGTGGGCCTATGGCTACACCTTC
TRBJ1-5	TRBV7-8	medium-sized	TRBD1	CASSPTTDRSRQPQHF	TGTGCCAGCAGCCCAACGACGGACAGGTCCAGACAGCCCCAGCATTTT
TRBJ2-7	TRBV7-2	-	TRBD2	CASSRGASGSARFYEQYF	TGTGCCAGCAGCCGAGGGGCTAGCGGGAGTGCACGATTCTACGAGCAGTACTTC
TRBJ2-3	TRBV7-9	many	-	CASTYPSGHNTDTQYF	TGTGCCAGCACCTACCCATCGGGACACAACACAGATACGCAGTATTTT
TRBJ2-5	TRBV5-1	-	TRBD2	CASSLEAGDPETQYF	TGTGCCAGCAGCTTGGAGGCGGGGGACCCAGAGACCCAGTACTTC
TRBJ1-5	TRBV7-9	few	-	CASSRATGDGLGNQPQHF	TGTGCCAGCAGCCGGGCTACGGGGGATGGGCTTGGCAATCAGCCCCAGCATTTT
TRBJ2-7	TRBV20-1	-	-	CSAARGGPYEQYF	TGCAGTGCCGCCCGGGGAGGACCCTACGAGCAGTACTTC
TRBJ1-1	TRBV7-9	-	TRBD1	CASSPGRDRGLEAFF	TGTGCCAGCAGTCCCGGACGGGACAGGGGGCTCGAAGCTTTCTTT
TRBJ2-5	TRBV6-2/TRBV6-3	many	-	CASSWNQETQYF	TGTGCCAGCAGTTGGAACCAAGAGACCCAGTACTTC
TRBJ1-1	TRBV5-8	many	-	CASSFGGRALLNTEAFF	TGTGCCAGCAGCTTTGGTGGGCGCGCATTGCTGAACACTGAAGCTTTCTTT
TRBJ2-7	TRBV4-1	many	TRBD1	CASSQVEGQGTYEQYF	TGCGCCAGCAGCCAAGTGGAGGGACAGGGGACCTACGAGCAGTACTTC
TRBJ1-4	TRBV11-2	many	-	CASSLLSREEKLFF	TGTGCCAGCAGCCTTCTGAGCCGAGAGGAAAAACTGTTTTTT
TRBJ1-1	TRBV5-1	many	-	CASRFPGAHTEAFF	TGCGCCAGCAGGTTTCCGGGGGCGCACACTGAAGCTTTCTTT
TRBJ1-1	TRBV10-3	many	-	CAISERQVDAEAFF	TGTGCCATCAGTGAAAGACAGGTCGATGCTGAAGCTTTCTTT
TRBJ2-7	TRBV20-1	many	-	CSARAWRSNAEQYF	TGCAGTGCTAGGGCCTGGAGGTCCAACGCCGAGCAGTACTTC
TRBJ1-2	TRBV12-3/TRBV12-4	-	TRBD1	CASTDRGYGYTF	TGTGCCAGCACGGACAGGGGGTATGGCTACACCTTC